Here is one T cell receptor (beta chain) with its context. Only in-frame clones appear in the TCRdb table, and some are missing; sequencing was by immunoSEQ multiplex PCR. The sample records about 18,000 clones, roughly two thirds being singletons. The germline CDR1 and CDR2 sequences are MNHEY and SMNVEV (reference sequence). The CDR3 is made up of 14 amino acids. V was cut by 6 bases and J by 4 bases, with 14 bases left in between. These data belong to a study of sequential checkpoint blockade in melanoma. Treatment given: randomized to nivolumab then ipilimumab (arm A) or the reverse (arm B). From thawed PBMCs, live CD3+CD8+ cells negative for CD19 and CD56 were sorted.

This sequence originates from a human donor with melanoma. The specimen was CD8+ T cells sorted from blood (inferred from file names), collected from a patient given nivolumab and ipilimumab in sequence. The chain uses TRBV27 and TRBJ2-3; D is unclear. CDR3 residues: CASSPYGGADTQYF. CDR3 DNA sequence: TGTGCCAGCAGCCCCTATGGCGGCGCAGATACGCAGTATTTT.